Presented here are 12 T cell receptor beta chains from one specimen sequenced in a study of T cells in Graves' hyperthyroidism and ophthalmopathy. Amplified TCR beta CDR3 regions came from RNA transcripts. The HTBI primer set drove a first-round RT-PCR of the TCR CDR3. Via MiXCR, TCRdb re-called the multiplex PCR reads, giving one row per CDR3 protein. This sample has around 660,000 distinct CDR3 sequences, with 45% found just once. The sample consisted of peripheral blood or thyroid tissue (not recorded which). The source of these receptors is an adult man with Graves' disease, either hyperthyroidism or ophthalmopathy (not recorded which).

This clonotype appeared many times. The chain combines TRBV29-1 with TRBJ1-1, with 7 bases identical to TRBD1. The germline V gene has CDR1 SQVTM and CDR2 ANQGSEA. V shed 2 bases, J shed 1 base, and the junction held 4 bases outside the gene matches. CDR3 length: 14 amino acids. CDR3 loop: CSVEPRDRNTEAFF. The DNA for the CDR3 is TGCAGCGTTGAACCCCGGGACAGGAACACTGAAGCTTTCTTT.

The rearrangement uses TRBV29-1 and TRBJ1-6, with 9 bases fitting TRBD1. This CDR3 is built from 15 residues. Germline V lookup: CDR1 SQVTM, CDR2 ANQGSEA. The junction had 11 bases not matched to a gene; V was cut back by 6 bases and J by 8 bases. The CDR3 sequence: CSVATGTGIDSPLHF. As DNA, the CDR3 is TGCAGCGTCGCTACCGGGACAGGGATCGATTCACCCCTCCACTTT.

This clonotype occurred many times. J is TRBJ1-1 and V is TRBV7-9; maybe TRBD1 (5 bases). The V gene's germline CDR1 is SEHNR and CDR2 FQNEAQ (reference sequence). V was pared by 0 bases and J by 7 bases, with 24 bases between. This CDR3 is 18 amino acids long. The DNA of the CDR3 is TGTGCCAGCAGCTTAGCGGGGGTGGGTTCCAACGTCGAGAATGAAGCTTTCTTT. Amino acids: CASSLAGVGSNVENEAFF.

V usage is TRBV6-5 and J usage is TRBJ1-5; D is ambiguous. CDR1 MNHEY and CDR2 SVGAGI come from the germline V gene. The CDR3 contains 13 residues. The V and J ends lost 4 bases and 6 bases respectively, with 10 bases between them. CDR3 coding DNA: TGTGCCAGCAGTTCCCGGGAGGGTCAGCCCCAGCATTTT. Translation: CASSSREGQPQHF.

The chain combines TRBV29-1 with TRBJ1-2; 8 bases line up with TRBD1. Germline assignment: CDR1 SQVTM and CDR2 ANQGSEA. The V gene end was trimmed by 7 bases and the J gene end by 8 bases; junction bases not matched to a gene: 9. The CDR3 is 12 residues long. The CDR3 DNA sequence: TGCAGCGCATGGACAGGGATGGGGGGCTACACCTTC. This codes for CSAWTGMGGYTF.

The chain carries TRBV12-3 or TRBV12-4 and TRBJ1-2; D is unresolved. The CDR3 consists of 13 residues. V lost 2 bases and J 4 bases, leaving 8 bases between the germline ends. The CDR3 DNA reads TGTGCCAGCAGTTTATCGTGGAGCTATGGCTACACCTTC. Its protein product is CASSLSWSYGYTF.

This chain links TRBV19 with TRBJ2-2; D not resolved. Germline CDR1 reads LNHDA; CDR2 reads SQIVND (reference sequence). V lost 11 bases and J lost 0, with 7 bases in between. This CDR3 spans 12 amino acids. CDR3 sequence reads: CASHTNTGELFF. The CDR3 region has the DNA TGTGCCTCCCACACGAACACCGGGGAGCTGTTTTTT.

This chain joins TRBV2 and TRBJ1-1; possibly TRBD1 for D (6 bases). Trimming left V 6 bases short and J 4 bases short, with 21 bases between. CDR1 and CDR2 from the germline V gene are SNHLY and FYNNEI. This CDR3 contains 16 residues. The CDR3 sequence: CASSARDQAGATEAFF. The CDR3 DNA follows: TGTGCCAGCAGCGCCCGTGATCAAGCAGGGGCCACTGAAGCTTTCTTT.

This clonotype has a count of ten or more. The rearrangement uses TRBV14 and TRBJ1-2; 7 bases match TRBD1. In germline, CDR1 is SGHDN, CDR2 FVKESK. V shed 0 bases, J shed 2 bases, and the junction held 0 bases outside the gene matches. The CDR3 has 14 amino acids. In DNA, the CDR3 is TGTGCCAGCAGCCAAGAGACAGGGAACTATGGCTACACCTTC. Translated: CASSQETGNYGYTF.

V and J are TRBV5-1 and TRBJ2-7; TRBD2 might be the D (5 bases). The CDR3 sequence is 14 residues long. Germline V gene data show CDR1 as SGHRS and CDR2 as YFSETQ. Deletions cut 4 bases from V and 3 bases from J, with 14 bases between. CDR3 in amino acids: CASSITGSFYEQYF. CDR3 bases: TGCGCCAGCAGCATAACGGGATCCTTCTACGAGCAGTACTTC.

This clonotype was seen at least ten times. CDR3 loop: CASSQDLGQKGYTF. The CDR3 region has the DNA TGTGCCAGCAGCCAAGATCTTGGCCAGAAAGGCTACACCTTC. This chain connects TRBV14 to TRBJ1-2; D call uncertain. Germline-derived CDR1 and CDR2 are SGHDN and FVKESK. CDR3 size: 14 residues. The V and J ends lost 0 bases and 8 bases respectively, with 13 bases between them.

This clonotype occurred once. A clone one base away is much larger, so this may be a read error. As DNA, the CDR3 is TGTGCCAGTAGTATCAGCGGGACAGGGGACACTGAAGCTTTCTTT. Encoded protein: CASSISGTGDTEAFF. This rearrangement joins TRBV19 to TRBJ1-1; TRBD1 aligns across 10 bases. V shed 3 bases, J shed 3 bases, and the junction held 4 bases outside the gene matches. Germline loops: CDR1 LNHDA, CDR2 SQIVND (reference sequence). The CDR3 contains 15 residues.